This T cell receptor (beta chain) stems from a study of T-cell reconstitution after alpha-beta-depleted transplantation in children. Points from the study as a whole: Surviving recipient cells, namely T cells and thymic progenitors, were the source of high day-60 TCRbeta diversity in some patients.

This sample's TCRbeta library carried unique molecular identifier barcodes. A single record per CDR3 protein comes from TCRdb applying MiXCR to the PCR reads. The sample carries about 580,000 distinct CDR3 sequences, 23% recorded once. With regard to this clonotype: What it binds is unknown.

The CDR3 has 12 amino acids. CDR1 and CDR2 (germline): DFQATT, SNEGSKA (reference sequence). V gave up 6 bases and J gave up 3 bases, with 12 bases separating them. The source of this sequence is a boy in the first two years of life who had a stem cell transplant for acute myeloid leukemia, so the T cells may come from the graft donor. The chain combines TRBV20-1 with TRBJ2-7; D may be TRBD1 (6 bases). Material: PBMCs, mostly from graft donor cells, obtained 360 days after TCRalphabeta/CD19-depleted stem cell transplant. CDR3 sequence: CSAQRTVYEQYV. CDR3 nucleotides: TGCAGTGCCCAGCGGACAGTCTACGAGCAGTACGTC.